The TCR beta chain described here comes from a study of technical replicates of blood from a handful of donors. Method: immunoSEQ multiplex PCR; TCRdb's copy keeps in-frame clones and lacks some. Of some 80,000 clones listed, 95% to 97% are singletons. V shed 4 bases and J shed 7 bases, with 20 bases lying between them. The CDR3 covers 16 residues. The V gene's germline CDR1 is SGDLS and CDR2 YYNGEE. The sequence was obtained from a human donor in good health. Source material: T cells isolated from PBMCs. J is TRBJ1-4 and V is TRBV9; tentatively, D is TRBD1 (6 bases). In DNA form, the CDR3 reads TGTGCCAGCAGCCCGGGGGGGAACAGGGAGGGTGAAAAACTGTTTTTT. Translating it yields CASSPGGNREGEKLFF. Looking up the rest from reference TRBV9 and TRBJ1-4 gives the full variable domain: DSGVTQTPKHLITATGQRVTLRCSPRSGDLSVYWYQQSLDQGLQFLIQYYNGEERAKGNILERFSAQQFPDLHSELNLSSLELGDSALYFCASSPGGNREGEKLFFGSGTQLSVL.